This T cell receptor (beta chain) was sequenced for a study of T cell changes during pregnancy in multiple sclerosis. Per the germline V gene, CDR1 is MNHEY and CDR2 is SMNVEV (reference sequence). Deletions cut 6 bases from V and 7 bases from J, with 22 bases between. The CDR3 has 17 residues. Sequenced by immunoSEQ multiplex PCR; TCRdb stores in-frame clones only, minus some. The profile shows roughly 27,000 clones, roughly 90% of them singletons. The chain recombines TRBV27 with TRBJ1-6; TRBD1 is a possible D gene (6 bases). Sequenced here: CD8+ T cells from peripheral blood mononuclear cells, sampled in the second trimester of pregnancy. This sequence originates from a female donor with multiple sclerosis, enrolled in a pregnancy study. DNA for the CDR3: TGTGCCAGCAGCCTCTTTCATGGGGGGGCCACCAATTCACCCCTCCACTTT. Its translation is CASSLFHGGATNSPLHF.